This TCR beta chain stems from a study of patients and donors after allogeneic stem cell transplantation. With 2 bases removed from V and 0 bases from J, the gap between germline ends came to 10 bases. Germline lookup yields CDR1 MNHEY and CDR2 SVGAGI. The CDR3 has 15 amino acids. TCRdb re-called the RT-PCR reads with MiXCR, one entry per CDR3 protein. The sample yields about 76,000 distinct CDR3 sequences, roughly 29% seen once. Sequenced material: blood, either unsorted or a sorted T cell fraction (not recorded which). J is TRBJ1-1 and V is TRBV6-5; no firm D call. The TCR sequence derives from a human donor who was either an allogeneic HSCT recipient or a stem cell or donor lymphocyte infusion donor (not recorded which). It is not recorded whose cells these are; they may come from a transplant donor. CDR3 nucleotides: TGTGCCAGCAGTTACCTCGCGGGTATGAACACTGAAGCTTTCTTT. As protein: CASSYLAGMNTEAFF.